Listed here are 12 T cell receptor beta chains from one sample, sequenced in a study of cytomegalovirus exposure and HLA in healthy donors. Primers for the PCR totalled 60 Vbeta and 13 Jbeta. The method was immunoSEQ multiplex PCR; TCRdb's version includes in-frame clones alone and lacks a portion of them. The repertoire consists of 100,000 to 150,000 clones, with 83% occurring once and the leading ten covering 1% to 1.5%. Sequencing was carried out using PBMCs. These receptors originate from a girl aged 2 to 10 in good health and CMV-seronegative.

The chain is built from TRBV5-4 and TRBJ1-1, with TRBD1 matching over 7 bases. CDR1 is SGHNT and CDR2 is YYREEE in the germline V gene (reference sequence). The CDR3 is made up of 18 amino acids. V was clipped by 4 bases and J by 0 bases; unmatched bases: 15. CDR3 loop: CASSTDSQGYPMNTEAFF. CDR3 in DNA: TGTGCCAGCAGCACGGACTCACAGGGGTACCCGATGAACACTGAAGCTTTCTTT.

The chain employs TRBV10-3 and TRBJ1-2; 7 positions agree with TRBD1. V gave up 6 bases and J gave up 5 bases; unmatched junction bases: 9. This CDR3 is built from 14 residues. Germline V gene data show CDR1 as ENHRY and CDR2 as SYGVKD. CDR3 DNA sequence: TGTGCCATCAGCCCAGGGGGGCCCCTTTATGGCTACACCTTC. Translated: CAISPGGPLYGYTF.

There are a few counts of this clone. The chain recombines TRBV6-6 with TRBJ2-7; weak D call: TRBD1 (6 bases). The ends were cut back, 4 bases at V and 4 bases at J, with 17 bases in the middle. This CDR3 comprises 15 residues. The germline CDR1 and CDR2 sequences are MNHNY and SVGAGI (reference sequence). For the CDR3, the DNA is TGTGCCAGCAGTTCCGACAACAGGGCTAGTTACGAGCAGTACTTC. It codes for CASSSDNRASYEQYF.

J is TRBJ2-1 and V is TRBV27, with 8 nucleotides matching TRBD2. Germline lookup yields CDR1 MNHEY and CDR2 SMNVEV (reference sequence). V lost 4 bases to trimming and J lost 10 bases; unmatched junction nucleotides: 9. There are 14 residues in the CDR3. In nucleotides, the CDR3 is TGTGCCAGCAGTTCACCAGCGGGAGATGAAGAGCAGTTCTTC. Its protein product is CASSSPAGDEEQFF.

V and J are TRBV29-1 and TRBJ2-3; D is undetermined. This CDR3 is built from 13 residues. V lost 0 bases and J 8 bases, leaving 12 bases between the germline ends. Germline V CDR1 and CDR2: SQVTM, ANQGSEA. This CDR3 reads CSVEDPPSGTQYF. The CDR3, as DNA: TGCAGCGTTGAAGATCCCCCTAGTGGTACGCAGTATTTT.

In this sample, this clone turned up once. The chain couples TRBV5-4 to TRBJ1-1, with TRBD1 matching over 7 bases. The V gene's germline CDR1 is SGHNT and CDR2 YYREEE (reference sequence). The length of the CDR3 is 15 residues. The ends lost 4 bases at V and 0 bases at J; junction bases unmatched: 6. CDR3: CASSAPDRVNTEAFF. In DNA form, the CDR3 reads TGTGCCAGCAGCGCCCCCGACAGGGTGAACACTGAAGCTTTCTTT. The variable domain in full, completed from reference TRBV5-4 and TRBJ1-1, reads ETGVTQSPTHLIKTRGQQVTLRCSSQSGHNTVSWYQQALGQGPQFIFQYYREEENGRGNFPPRFSGLQFPNYSSELNVNALELDDSALYLCASSAPDRVNTEAFFGQGTRLTVV.

In DNA form, the CDR3 reads TGTGCCAGCGGACCCTCGGGACTAGGTCCGTTCTTC. Protein sequence: CASGPSGLGPFF. J is TRBJ2-1 and V is TRBV9; 8 bases are shared with TRBD2. Germline CDR1 and CDR2: SGDLS and YYNGEE. The CDR3 has 12 residues. J gave up 15 bases and V 7 bases, and 12 bases lay outside the gene matches.

The chain carries TRBV6-5 and TRBJ1-2; TRBD1 might be the D (5 bases). The germline gives CDR1 MNHEY, CDR2 SVGAGI. V was clipped by 5 bases and J by 3 bases, with 10 bases between them. This CDR3 spans 13 amino acids. This chain's CDR3 is CASSRGADYGYTF. DNA of the CDR3: TGTGCCAGCAGTAGGGGTGCGGACTATGGCTACACCTTC.

The chain uses TRBV7-9 and TRBJ1-1; TRBD1 might be the D (6 bases). This CDR3 contains 15 residues. V lost 7 bases and J 0 bases, leaving 15 bases between the germline ends. Germline loops: CDR1 SEHNR, CDR2 FQNEAQ (reference sequence). The CDR3 region is CASNNGGAVNTEAFF. DNA of the CDR3: TGTGCCAGCAATAACGGGGGGGCGGTGAACACTGAAGCTTTCTTT.

The chain has TRBV11-2 and TRBJ2-7; TRBD2 aligns across 10 bases. The germline CDR1 and CDR2 sequences are SGHAT and FQNNGV. CDR3 length equals 15 residues. The V segment lost 7 bases and the J segment 4 bases; nucleotides outside the gene matches: 10. For the CDR3, the DNA is TGTGCCAGCACCGTTTCTAGCGGGAGAACGTACGAGCAGTACTTC. Protein product: CASTVSSGRTYEQYF. The full variable domain, in which reference TRBV11-2 and TRBJ2-7 provide the parts outside the CDR3, is EAGVAQSPRYKIIEKRQSVAFWCNPISGHATLYWYQQILGQGPKLLIQFQNNGVVDDSQLPKDRFSAERLKGVDSTLKIQPAKLEDSAVYLCASTVSSGRTYEQYFGPGTRLTVT.

The chain has TRBV19 and TRBJ2-3; TRBD1 agrees at 8 bases. Trimming at V came to 6 bases and at J to 8 bases, leaving 10 bases not matched to a gene. CDR1 and CDR2 (germline): LNHDA, SQIVND (reference sequence). CDR3 length equals 14 residues. CDR3 DNA sequence: TGTGCCAGTAGCCGGACAGGGAATTCGGGTACGCAGTATTTT. It translates to CASSRTGNSGTQYF.

The chain is built from TRBV28 and TRBJ2-2; 8 nucleotides agree with TRBD1. This CDR3 spans 13 amino acids. J lost 7 bases, V lost 6 bases, and 4 bases had no gene match. The germline gives CDR1 MDHEN, CDR2 SYDVKM. CDR3 protein: CASRTGAIGELFF. Here the CDR3 DNA reads TGTGCCAGCAGGACAGGGGCAATCGGGGAGCTGTTTTTT.